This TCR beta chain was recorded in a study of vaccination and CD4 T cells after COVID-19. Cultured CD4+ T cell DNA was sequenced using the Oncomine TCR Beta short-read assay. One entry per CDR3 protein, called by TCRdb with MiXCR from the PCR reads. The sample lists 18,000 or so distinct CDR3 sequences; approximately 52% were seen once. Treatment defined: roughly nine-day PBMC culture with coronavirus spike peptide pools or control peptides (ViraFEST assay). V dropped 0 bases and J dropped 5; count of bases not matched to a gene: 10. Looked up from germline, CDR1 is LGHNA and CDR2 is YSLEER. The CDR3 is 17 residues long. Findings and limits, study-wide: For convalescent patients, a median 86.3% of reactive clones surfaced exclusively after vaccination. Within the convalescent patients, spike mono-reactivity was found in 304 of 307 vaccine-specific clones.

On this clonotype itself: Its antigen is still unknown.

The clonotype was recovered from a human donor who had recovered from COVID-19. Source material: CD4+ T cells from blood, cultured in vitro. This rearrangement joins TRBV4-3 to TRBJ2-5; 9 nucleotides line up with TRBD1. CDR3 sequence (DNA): TGCGCCAGCAGCCAAGATCTTGGACAGGGGATTGGGGAGACCCAGTACTTC. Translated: CASSQDLGQGIGETQYF.